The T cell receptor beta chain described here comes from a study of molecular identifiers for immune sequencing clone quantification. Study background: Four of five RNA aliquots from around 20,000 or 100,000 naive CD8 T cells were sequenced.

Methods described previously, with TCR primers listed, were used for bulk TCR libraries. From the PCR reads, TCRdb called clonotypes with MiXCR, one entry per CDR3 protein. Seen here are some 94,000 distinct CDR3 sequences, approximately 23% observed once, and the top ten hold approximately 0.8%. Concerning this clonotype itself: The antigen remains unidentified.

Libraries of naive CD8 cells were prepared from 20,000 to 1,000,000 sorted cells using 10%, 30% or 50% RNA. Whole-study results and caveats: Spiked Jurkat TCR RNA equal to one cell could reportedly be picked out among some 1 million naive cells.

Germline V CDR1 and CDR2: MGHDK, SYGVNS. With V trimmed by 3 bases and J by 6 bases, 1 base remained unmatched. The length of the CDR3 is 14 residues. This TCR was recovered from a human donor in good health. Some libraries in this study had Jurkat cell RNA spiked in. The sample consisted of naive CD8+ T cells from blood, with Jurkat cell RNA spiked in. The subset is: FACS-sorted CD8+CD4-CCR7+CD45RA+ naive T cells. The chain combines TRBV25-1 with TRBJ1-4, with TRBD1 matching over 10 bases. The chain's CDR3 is CASSEGTGDEKLFF. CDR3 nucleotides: TGTGCCAGCAGTGAGGGGACAGGGGATGAAAAACTGTTTTTT.